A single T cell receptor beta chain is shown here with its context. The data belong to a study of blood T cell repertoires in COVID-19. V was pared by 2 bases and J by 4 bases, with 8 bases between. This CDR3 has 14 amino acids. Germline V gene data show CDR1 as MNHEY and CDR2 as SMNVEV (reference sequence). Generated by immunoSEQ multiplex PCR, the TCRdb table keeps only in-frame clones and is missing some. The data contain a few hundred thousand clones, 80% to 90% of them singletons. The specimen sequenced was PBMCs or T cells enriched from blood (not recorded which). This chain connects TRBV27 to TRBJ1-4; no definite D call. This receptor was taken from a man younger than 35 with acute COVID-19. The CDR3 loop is CASSLRSVNEKLFF. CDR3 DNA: TGTGCCAGCAGTTTACGTTCAGTTAATGAAAAACTGTTTTTT.